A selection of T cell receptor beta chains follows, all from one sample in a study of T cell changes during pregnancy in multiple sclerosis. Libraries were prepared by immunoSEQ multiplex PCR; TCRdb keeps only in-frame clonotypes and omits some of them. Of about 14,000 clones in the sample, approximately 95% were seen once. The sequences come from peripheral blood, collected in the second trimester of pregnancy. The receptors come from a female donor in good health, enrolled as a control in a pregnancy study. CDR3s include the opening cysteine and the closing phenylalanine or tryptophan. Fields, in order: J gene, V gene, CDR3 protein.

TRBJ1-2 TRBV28 CASSDGGNYGYTF
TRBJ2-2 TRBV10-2 CATGGGGDTGELFF
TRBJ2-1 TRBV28 CASSPGTFSYNEQFF
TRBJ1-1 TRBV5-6 CASSLDVQGNTEAFF
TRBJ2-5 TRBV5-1 CASSLEGQGKETQYF
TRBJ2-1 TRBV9 CASSPRLVDNEQFF
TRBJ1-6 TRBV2 CASSEGWATNSPLHF
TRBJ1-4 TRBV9 CASSVASKGGNEKLFF
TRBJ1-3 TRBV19 CASIPDRGNTIYF
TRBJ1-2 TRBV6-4 CASSSQTGGSGYTF
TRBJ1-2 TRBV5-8 CASSSRTGGHYGYTF
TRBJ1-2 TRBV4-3 CASSQGIGQGLFSYGYTF
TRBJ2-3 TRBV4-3 CASSQRVSGRVPDTQYF
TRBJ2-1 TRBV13 CASSFSGMTYNEQFF
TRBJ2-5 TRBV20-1 CSARDRETQYF
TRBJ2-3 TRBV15 CATSRAASGRADTQYF
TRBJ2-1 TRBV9 CASSVTATTGERGGSYNEQFF
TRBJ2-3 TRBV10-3 CAISVADTQYF
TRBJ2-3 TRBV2 CASRTTSGSADTQYF
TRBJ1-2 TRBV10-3 CAISEGQEHTF
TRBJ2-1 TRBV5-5 CASSLGTGRGNEQFF
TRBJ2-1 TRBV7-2 CASSHLGSSYNEQFF
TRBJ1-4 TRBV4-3 CASSLGGREKLFF
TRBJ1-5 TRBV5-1 CASRQELNQPQHF
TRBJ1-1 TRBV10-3 CAISDGNQAFF